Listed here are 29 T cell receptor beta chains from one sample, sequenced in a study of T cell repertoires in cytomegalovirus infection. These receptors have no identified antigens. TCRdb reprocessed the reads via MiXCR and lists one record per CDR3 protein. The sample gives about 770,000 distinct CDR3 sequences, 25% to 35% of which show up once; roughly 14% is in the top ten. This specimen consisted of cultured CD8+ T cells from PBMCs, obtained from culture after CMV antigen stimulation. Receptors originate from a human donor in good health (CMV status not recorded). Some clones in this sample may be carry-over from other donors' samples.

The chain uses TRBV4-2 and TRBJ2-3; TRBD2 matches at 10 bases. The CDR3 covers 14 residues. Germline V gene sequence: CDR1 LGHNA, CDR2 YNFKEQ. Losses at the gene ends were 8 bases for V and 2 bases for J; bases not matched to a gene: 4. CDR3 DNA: TGTGCCAGCCGGCTAGCGGGGGCCACAGATACGCAGTATTTT. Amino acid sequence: CASRLAGATDTQYF.

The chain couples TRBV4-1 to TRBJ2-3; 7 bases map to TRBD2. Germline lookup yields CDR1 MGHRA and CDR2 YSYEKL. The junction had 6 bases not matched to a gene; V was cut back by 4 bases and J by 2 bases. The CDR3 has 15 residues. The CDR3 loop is CASSRGGTNTDTQYF. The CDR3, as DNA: TGCGCCAGCAGCCGCGGCGGGACTAACACAGATACGCAGTATTTT.

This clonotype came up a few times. Here the CDR3 DNA reads TGTGCCAGCTCACCGGGGCAGCGATTCAATGAAAAACTGTTTTTT. This codes for CASSPGQRFNEKLFF. This chain uses TRBV18 with TRBJ1-4, with TRBD1 as a possible D gene (5 bases). This CDR3 has 15 residues. Germline V gene sequence: CDR1 KGHSH, CDR2 LQKENI. Between the trimmed V and J ends, which lost 3 bases and 5 bases, there was a span of 13 bases.

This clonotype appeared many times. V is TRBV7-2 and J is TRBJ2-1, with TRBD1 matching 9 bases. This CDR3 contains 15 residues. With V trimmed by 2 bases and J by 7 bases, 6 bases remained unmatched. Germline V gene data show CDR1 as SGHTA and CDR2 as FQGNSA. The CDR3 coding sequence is TGTGCCAGCAGCTTATACGACAGGGGGAAAAATGAGCAGTTCTTC. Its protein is CASSLYDRGKNEQFF.

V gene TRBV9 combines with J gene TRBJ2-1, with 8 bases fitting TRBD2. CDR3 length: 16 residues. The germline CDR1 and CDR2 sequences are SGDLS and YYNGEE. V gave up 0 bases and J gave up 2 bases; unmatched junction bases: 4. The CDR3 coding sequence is TGTGCCAGCAGCGTAGGGGGAGCGGGAGCCTACAATGAGCAGTTCTTC. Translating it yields CASSVGGAGAYNEQFF.

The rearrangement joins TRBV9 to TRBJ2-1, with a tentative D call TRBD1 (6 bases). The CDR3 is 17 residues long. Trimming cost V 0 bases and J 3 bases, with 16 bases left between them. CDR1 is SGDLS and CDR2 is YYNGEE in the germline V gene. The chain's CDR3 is CASSVALPDRYYNEQFF. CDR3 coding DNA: TGTGCCAGCAGCGTAGCCCTGCCCGACAGGTACTACAATGAGCAGTTCTTC.

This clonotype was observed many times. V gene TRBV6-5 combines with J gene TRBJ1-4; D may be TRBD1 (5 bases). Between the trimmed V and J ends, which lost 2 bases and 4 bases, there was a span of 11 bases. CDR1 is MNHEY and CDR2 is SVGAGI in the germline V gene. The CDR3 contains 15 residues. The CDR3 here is CASSYDTQDNEKLFF. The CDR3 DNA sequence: TGTGCCAGCAGTTACGATACACAGGATAATGAAAAACTGTTTTTT.

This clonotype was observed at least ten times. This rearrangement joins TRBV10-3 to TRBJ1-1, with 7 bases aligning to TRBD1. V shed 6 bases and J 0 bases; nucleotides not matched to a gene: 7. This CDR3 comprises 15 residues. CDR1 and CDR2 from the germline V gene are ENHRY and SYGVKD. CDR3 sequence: CAIRGAGTVNTEAFF. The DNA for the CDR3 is TGTGCCATCAGAGGAGCCGGGACAGTGAACACTGAAGCTTTCTTT.

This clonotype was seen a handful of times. In DNA, the CDR3 is TGCGCCAGCAGCCAGGCCGGGACTCTCAATGAGCAGTTCTTC. Amino acid sequence: CASSQAGTLNEQFF. The J gene is TRBJ2-1, the V gene TRBV4-1, with D perhaps TRBD2 (6 bases). From germline, CDR1 is MGHRA and CDR2 YSYEKL. This CDR3 has 14 amino acids. Trimming shortened V by 3 bases and J by 6 bases, and 12 bases separated the two germline ends.

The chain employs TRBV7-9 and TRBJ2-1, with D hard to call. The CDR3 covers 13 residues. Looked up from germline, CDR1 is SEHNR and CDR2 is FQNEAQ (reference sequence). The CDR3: CVEWLPSYNEQFF. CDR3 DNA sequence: TGTGTCGAGTGGCTACCCTCCTACAATGAGCAGTTCTTC.

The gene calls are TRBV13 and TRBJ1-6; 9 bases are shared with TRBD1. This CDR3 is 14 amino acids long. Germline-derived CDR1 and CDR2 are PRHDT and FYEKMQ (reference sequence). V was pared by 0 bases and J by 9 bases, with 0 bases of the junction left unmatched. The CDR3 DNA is TGTGCCAGCAGCTTAGGACAGGGGGCTTCACCCCTCCACTTT. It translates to CASSLGQGASPLHF.

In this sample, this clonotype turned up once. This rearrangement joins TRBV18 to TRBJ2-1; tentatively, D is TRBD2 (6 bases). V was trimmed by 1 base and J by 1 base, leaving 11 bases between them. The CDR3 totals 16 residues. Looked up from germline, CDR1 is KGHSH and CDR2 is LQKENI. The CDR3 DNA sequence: TGTGCCAGCTCACCACAGGGAGGCATATCCTACAATGAGCAGTTCTTC. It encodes CASSPQGGISYNEQFF. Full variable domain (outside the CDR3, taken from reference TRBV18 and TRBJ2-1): NAGVMQNPRHLVRRRGQEARLRCSPMKGHSHVYWYRQLPEEGLKFMVYLQKENIIDESGMPKERFSAEFPKEGPSILRIQQVVRGDSAAYFCASSPQGGISYNEQFFGPGTRLTVL.

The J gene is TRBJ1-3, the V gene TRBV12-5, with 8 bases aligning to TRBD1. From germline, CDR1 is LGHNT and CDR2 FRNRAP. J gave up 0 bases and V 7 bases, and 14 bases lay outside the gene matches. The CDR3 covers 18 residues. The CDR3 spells CASAVEQTGADSGNTIYF. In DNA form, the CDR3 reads TGTGCTAGTGCAGTTGAACAGACAGGGGCCGACTCTGGAAACACCATATATTTT.

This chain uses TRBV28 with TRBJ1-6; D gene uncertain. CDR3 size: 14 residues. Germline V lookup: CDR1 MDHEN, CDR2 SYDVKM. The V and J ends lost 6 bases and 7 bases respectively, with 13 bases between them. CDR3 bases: TGTGCCAGCAGCCCAATCCCCGGGAATTCACCCCTCCACTTT. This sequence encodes CASSPIPGNSPLHF. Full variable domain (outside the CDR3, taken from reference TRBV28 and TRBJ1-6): DVKVTQSSRYLVKRTGEKVFLECVQDMDHENMFWYRQDPGLGLRLIYFSYDVKMKEKGDIPEGYSVSREKKERFSLILESASTNQTSMYLCASSPIPGNSPLHFGNGTRLTVT.

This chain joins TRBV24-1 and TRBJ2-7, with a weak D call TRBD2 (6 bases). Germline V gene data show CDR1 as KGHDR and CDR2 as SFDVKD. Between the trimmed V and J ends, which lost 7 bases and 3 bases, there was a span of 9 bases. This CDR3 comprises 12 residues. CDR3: CATSGTFYEQYV. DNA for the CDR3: TGTGCCACCAGCGGGACTTTCTACGAGCAGTACGTC.

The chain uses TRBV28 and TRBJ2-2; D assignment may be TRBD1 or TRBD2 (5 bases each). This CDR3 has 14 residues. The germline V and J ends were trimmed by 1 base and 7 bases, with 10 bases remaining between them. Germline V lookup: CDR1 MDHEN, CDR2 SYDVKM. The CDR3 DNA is TGTGCCAGCAGTTTATTCGGGGCACTCGGGGAGCTGTTTTTT. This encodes CASSLFGALGELFF.

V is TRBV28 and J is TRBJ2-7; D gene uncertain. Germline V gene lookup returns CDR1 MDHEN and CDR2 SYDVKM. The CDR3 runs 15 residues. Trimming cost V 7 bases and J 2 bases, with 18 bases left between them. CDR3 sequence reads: CASTTLNRATYEQYV. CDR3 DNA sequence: TGTGCCAGCACCACCCTCAACCGGGCTACCTACGAGCAGTACGTC.

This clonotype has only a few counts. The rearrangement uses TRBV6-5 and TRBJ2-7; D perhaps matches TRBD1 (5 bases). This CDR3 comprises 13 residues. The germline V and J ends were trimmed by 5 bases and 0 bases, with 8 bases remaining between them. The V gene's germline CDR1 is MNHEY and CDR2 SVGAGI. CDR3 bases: TGTGCCAGCAGTCATGACAGCTCCTACGAGCAGTACTTC. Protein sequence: CASSHDSSYEQYF.

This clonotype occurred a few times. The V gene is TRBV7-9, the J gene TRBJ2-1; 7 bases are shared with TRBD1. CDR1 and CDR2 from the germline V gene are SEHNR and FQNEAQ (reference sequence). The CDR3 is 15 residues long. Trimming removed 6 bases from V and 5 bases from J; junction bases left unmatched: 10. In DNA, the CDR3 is TGTGCCAGCAGGCTTAAAGGGACAGAGAACAATGAGCAGTTCTTC. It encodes CASRLKGTENNEQFF.

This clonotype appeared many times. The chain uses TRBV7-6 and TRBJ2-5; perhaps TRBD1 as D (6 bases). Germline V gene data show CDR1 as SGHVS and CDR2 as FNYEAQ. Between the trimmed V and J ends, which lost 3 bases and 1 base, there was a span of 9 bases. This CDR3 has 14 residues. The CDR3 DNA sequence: TGTGCCAGCAGCTTTGGACAGTTCCAAGAGACCCAGTACTTC. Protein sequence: CASSFGQFQETQYF.

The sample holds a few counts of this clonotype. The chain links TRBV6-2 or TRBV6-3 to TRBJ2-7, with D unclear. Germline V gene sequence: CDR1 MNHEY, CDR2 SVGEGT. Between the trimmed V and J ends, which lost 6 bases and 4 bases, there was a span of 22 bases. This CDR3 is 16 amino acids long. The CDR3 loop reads CASSGEVEPPPYEQYV. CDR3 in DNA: TGTGCCAGCAGCGGAGAGGTAGAGCCACCACCTTACGAGCAGTACGTC.

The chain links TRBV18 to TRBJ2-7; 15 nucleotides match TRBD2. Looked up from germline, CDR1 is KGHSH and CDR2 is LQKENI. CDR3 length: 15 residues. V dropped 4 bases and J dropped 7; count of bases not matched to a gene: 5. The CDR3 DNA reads TGTGCCAGCTCACTCGGACTAGCGGGGGGGCATGAGCAGTACGTC. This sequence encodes CASSLGLAGGHEQYV.

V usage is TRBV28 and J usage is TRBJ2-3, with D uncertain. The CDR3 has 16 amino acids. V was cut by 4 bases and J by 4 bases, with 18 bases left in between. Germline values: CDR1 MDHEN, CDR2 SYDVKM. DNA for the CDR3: TGTGCCAGCAGTTGGCCCTACGTCGGCGCCGCAGATACGCAGTATTTT. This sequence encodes CASSWPYVGAADTQYF. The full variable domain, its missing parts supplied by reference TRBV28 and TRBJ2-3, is DVKVTQSSRYLVKRTGEKVFLECVQDMDHENMFWYRQDPGLGLRLIYFSYDVKMKEKGDIPEGYSVSREKKERFSLILESASTNQTSMYLCASSWPYVGAADTQYFGPGTRLTVL.

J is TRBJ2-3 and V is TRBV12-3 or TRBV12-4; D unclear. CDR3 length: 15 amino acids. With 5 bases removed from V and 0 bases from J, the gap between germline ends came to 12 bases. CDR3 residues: CASSPAPLSTDTQYF. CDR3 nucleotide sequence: TGTGCCAGCAGTCCGGCCCCCTTAAGCACAGATACGCAGTATTTT.

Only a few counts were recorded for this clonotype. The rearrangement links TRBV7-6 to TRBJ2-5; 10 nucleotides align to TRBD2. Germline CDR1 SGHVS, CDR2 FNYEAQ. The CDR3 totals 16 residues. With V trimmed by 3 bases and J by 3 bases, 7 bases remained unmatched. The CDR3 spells CASSFWASGGEETQYF. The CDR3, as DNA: TGTGCCAGCAGCTTCTGGGCGAGCGGGGGGGAAGAGACCCAGTACTTC. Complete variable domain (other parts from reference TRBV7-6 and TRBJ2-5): GAGVSQSPRYKVTKRGQDVALRCDPISGHVSLYWYRQALGQGPEFLTYFNYEAQQDKSGLPNDRFSAERPEGSISTLTIQRTEQRDSAMYRCASSFWASGGEETQYFGPGTRLLVL.

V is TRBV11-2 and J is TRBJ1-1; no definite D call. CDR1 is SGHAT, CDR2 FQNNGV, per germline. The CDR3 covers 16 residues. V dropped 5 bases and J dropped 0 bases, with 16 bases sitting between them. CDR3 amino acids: CASSVWSAVMNTEAFF. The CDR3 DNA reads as TGTGCCAGCAGCGTCTGGTCCGCAGTTATGAACACTGAAGCTTTCTTT. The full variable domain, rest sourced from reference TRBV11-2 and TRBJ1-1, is EAGVAQSPRYKIIEKRQSVAFWCNPISGHATLYWYQQILGQGPKLLIQFQNNGVVDDSQLPKDRFSAERLKGVDSTLKIQPAKLEDSAVYLCASSVWSAVMNTEAFFGQGTRLTVV.

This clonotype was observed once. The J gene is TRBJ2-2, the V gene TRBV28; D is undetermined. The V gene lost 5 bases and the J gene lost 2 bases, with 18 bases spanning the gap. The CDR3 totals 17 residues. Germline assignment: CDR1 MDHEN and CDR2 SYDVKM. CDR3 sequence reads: CASSLLPGSSNTGELFF. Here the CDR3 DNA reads TGTGCCAGCAGTCTTCTCCCGGGCAGTTCCAACACCGGGGAGCTGTTTTTT. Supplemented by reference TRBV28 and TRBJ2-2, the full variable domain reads DVKVTQSSRYLVKRTGEKVFLECVQDMDHENMFWYRQDPGLGLRLIYFSYDVKMKEKGDIPEGYSVSREKKERFSLILESASTNQTSMYLCASSLLPGSSNTGELFFGEGSRLTVL.

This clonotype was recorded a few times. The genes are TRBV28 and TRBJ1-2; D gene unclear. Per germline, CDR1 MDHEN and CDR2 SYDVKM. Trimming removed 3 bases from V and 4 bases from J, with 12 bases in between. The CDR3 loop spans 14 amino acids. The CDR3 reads CASSFGEDGYGYTF. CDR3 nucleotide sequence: TGTGCCAGCAGTTTTGGGGAGGACGGCTATGGCTACACCTTC.

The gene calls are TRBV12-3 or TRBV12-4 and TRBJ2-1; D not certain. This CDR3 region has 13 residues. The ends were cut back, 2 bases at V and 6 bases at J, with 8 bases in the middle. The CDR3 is CASSLWETNEQFF. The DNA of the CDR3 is TGTGCCAGCAGTTTATGGGAAACCAATGAGCAGTTCTTC.